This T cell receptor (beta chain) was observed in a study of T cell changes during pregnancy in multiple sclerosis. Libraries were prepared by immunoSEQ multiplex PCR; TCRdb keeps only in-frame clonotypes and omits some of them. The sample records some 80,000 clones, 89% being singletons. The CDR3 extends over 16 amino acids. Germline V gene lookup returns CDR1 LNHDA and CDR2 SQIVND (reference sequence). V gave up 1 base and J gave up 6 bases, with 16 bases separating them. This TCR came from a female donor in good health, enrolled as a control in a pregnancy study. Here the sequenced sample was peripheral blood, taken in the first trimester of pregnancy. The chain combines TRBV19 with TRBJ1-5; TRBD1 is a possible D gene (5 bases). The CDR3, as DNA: TGTGCCAGTAGTATAGTTACGGGGGAGTCTGGTCAGCCCCAGCATTTT. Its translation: CASSIVTGESGQPQHF.